This T cell receptor beta chain came from a study of OX40 agonist ivuxolimab in advanced cancers. About the research overall: One patient with hepatocellular carcinoma and two with cutaneous melanoma, three in all, had partial responses.

Only in-frame clones appear in the TCRdb table, and some are missing; sequencing was by immunoSEQ multiplex PCR. The sample yields around 60,000 clones, 82% seen once. Any history of autoimmune disease or systemic immunosuppression disqualified patients. Notes on the study in general: Among the lowest peripheral clonal expansion occurred in 0.1-3.0 mg/kg partial responders. The average count of expanded clones was higher among CD8+ T cells than among CD4+.

Of note for this clone: As yet, its antigen is unknown.

This specimen consisted of CD4+ or CD8+ T cells sorted from blood, obtained in a trial of the OX40 agonist ivuxolimab. The receptor's source is an adult with an advanced solid tumor such as melanoma, head and neck, liver or kidney cancer.

The CDR3: CASSSAELALAHETQYF. For the CDR3, the DNA is TGTGCCAGCAGCTCCGCAGAACTGGCACTAGCGCACGAGACCCAGTACTTC. J is TRBJ2-5 and V is TRBV11-3; the match to TRBD2 covers 7 bases. The CDR3 loop spans 17 amino acids. Germline assignment: CDR1 SGHNT and CDR2 YENEEA. The junction had 16 bases not matched to a gene; V was cut back by 4 bases and J by 5 bases.